This T cell receptor beta chain was retrieved from a study of cytomegalovirus exposure and HLA in healthy donors. PCR employed 60 Vbeta and 13 Jbeta primers. Sequencing was performed with immunoSEQ multiplex PCR; in TCRdb, only in-frame clones are kept and a portion is missing. Across some 82,000 clones, the top ten clones capture about 1.1% of the sample. A note on this clone: Its antigen remains unknown.

Points from the study as a whole: In a later analysis, an Asian-associated ancestry cluster reportedly showed fewer N-insertions than the roughly 650-donor mean. Some TCR beta chains (more than 150 of them) were listed as cytomegalovirus-associated. Excluded were some V segments that proved indistinguishable, including TRBV6-2 and TRBV6-3. Within the data, a cluster of highly shared sequence variants was likely a sequencing artifact.

This CDR3 spans 16 amino acids. The V gene lost 5 bases and the J gene lost 4 bases, with 21 bases spanning the gap. Germline assignment: CDR1 MNHEY and CDR2 SMNVEV (reference sequence). This clonotype originated in a woman in her 30s in good health and CMV-seronegative. Sequenced sample: PBMCs. The rearrangement uses TRBV27 and TRBJ2-7; TRBD1 is a possible D gene (5 bases). The CDR3 bases are TGTGCCAGCAGTGAAAGGGGATGGCCCCCCGGGTACGAGCAGTACTTC. This translates into CASSERGWPPGYEQYF.